A selection of T cell receptor beta chains follows, all from one sample in a study of blood T cells in healthy people across ages. TCRdb analysed the 5' RACE reads with MiXCR anew, one entry per CDR3 protein. Of around 670,000 distinct CDR3 sequences in the sample, about 28% were seen once. Sequencing was done on a sample of blood. The receptors stem from an elderly woman in good health. The CDR3 runs from the conserved cysteine through the conserved F or W. A D gene is named only where the DNA matches it firmly. Rows may omit the clone size; those that give it use once, few, many or a size class.

D	V	size	J	DNA	CDR3
TRBD1	TRBV30	few	TRBJ1-1	TGTGCCTGGAGTGGTCAGGGGGCCAGGGCTTTCTTT	CAWSGQGARAFF
-	TRBV9	many	TRBJ2-1	TGTGCCAGCAGCGTAGCGCCTGGGGGGGCCCCCGGTTACAATGAGCAGTTCTTC	CASSVAPGGAPGYNEQFF
-	TRBV29-1	many	TRBJ2-7	TGCAGCGCAACCGGGACTGAGTACTACGAGCAGTACTTC	CSATGTEYYEQYF
-	TRBV10-3	many	TRBJ2-2	TGTGCCATCACGGGGACCCCGGCCATTGGCGGGGAGCTGTTTTTT	CAITGTPAIGGELFF
TRBD1	TRBV7-9	-	TRBJ2-7	TGTGCCAGCAGGCCCCGGACAGGGGGATACGAGCAGTACTTC	CASRPRTGGYEQYF
TRBD1	TRBV15	-	TRBJ1-3	TGTGCCACCAGCAGAGGGGACAGGATCTCTGGAAACACCATATATTTT	CATSRGDRISGNTIYF
-	TRBV29-1	many	TRBJ1-2	TGCAGCGTTGGTGTCGTCTCTAACTATGGCTACACCTTC	CSVGVVSNYGYTF
TRBD1	TRBV6-1	many	TRBJ2-1	TGTGCCAGCAAAGACAGGGGGCGAACCGATGAGCAGTTCTTC	CASKDRGRTDEQFF
TRBD1	TRBV20-1	-	TRBJ1-6	TGCAGTGCCAGGGACAGAAGTTCACCCCTCCACTTT	CSARDRSSPLHF
-	TRBV20-1	once	TRBJ1-5	TGCAGTGCTAGAAACCCCCGAGGCAAGGAAGATCAGCCCCAGCATTTT	CSARNPRGKEDQPQHF
TRBD1	TRBV2	-	TRBJ1-4	TGTGCCAGCAGTGAAGCATCAGGGGGAAAACTGTTTTTT	CASSEASGGKLFF
TRBD1	TRBV5-1	many	TRBJ1-2	TGCGCCAGCAGCTTGGATGGACAGGGGAGGGCCTATGGCTACACCTTC	CASSLDGQGRAYGYTF
TRBD1	TRBV5-4	many	TRBJ2-1	TGTGCCAGCAGCCGGAGACAGGGGAGCTCCTACAATGAGCAGTTCTTC	CASSRRQGSSYNEQFF
-	TRBV7-9	few	TRBJ2-1	TGTGCCAGCAGCTTAAAAGGAGAGACCCAGTTCTTC	CASSLKGETQFF
-	TRBV30	-	TRBJ2-7	TGTGCCTCAAGGAGAAGCAGACAGTTGGGGGATTGCTACGAGCAGTACTTC	CASRRSRQLGDCYEQYF
-	TRBV2	-	TRBJ2-7	TGTGCCAGCATGCCGGGACCCATCTACGAGCAGTACTTC	CASMPGPIYEQYF
-	TRBV5-6	-	TRBJ2-1	TGTGCCAACAGCCGCAGGGTTAAGAGATCCTACAATGAGCAGTTCTTC	CANSRRVKRSYNEQFF
-	TRBV6-5	many	TRBJ2-7	TGTGCCAGCAGTTACTCGGCTAGCTCCTACGAGCAGTACTTC	CASSYSASSYEQYF
-	TRBV29-1	few	TRBJ1-1	TGCAGCGTTCCAAAAGGGATCGGACAGCTGAACACTGAAGCTTTCTTT	CSVPKGIGQLNTEAFF
-	TRBV6-6	many	TRBJ2-2	TGTGCCAGCAGCCACGGCCCGTCGAACACCGGGGAGCTGTTTTTT	CASSHGPSNTGELFF
-	TRBV11-2	few	TRBJ2-3	TGTGCCAGCAGCTTAGACGGGGGTTGGGACACAGATACGCAGTATTTT	CASSLDGGWDTDTQYF
-	TRBV7-2	many	TRBJ2-3	TGTGCCAGCAGCCCACTCCGACAGGGACTTAAGAAAGATACGCAGTATTTT	CASSPLRQGLKKDTQYF
TRBD1	TRBV20-1	many	TRBJ2-1	TGCAGTGCTAGAGGGGCAGGGGGCAGGGATGAGCAGTTCTTC	CSARGAGGRDEQFF
TRBD1	TRBV5-8	few	TRBJ1-2	TGTGCCAGCAGCTTGGACGGACAGGGTGACTATGGCTACACCTTC	CASSLDGQGDYGYTF
-	TRBV6-5	few	TRBJ2-2	TGTGCCAGCAGTTACTCCATTGCCCTCGGGGCACAGAACACCGGGGAGCTGTTTTTT	CASSYSIALGAQNTGELFF
-	TRBV6-6	-	TRBJ1-1	TGTGCCAGCAGTTACGGGATGGGGGCAGAAGCTTTCTTT	CASSYGMGAEAFF
-	TRBV9	many	TRBJ2-5	TGTGCCAGCAGCCCGGGACTTCACCAAGAGACCCAGTACTTC	CASSPGLHQETQYF
TRBD2	TRBV11-2	-	TRBJ2-5	TGTGCCGGCAGCTGGGCTAGCGGGTACCAAGAGACCCAGTACTTC	CAGSWASGYQETQYF
-	TRBV11-2	-	TRBJ2-2	TGTGCCAGCAGCTTAGATAAAGGAACAGGGAGGCGCACCGGGGAGCTGTTTTTT	CASSLDKGTGRRTGELFF
TRBD1	TRBV2	many	TRBJ2-7	TGTGCCGGAAGCCGGGACAGGCAAACCTACGAGCAGTACTTC	CAGSRDRQTYEQYF
-	TRBV4-3	few	TRBJ1-1	TGCGCCAGCAGCCAAGTCTGGCAGGGAGGAACTGAAGCTTTCTTT	CASSQVWQGGTEAFF
-	TRBV7-6	many	TRBJ2-1	TGTGCCAGCAGCTTAGCCGGGCAGAGCTCCTACAATGAGCAGTTCTTC	CASSLAGQSSYNEQFF
-	TRBV28	-	TRBJ2-3	TGTGCCAGCAGTTTAAGTCGGGGGGACAAATACACAGATACGCAGTATTTT	CASSLSRGDKYTDTQYF
-	TRBV14	many	TRBJ2-5	TGTGCCAGCAGCCAAGATAGTCCGGTTGCTGGAGAGACCCAGTACTTC	CASSQDSPVAGETQYF
TRBD1	TRBV28	many	TRBJ1-2	TGTGCCAGCAGTTTAGTGACAGGGAGCGGCTACACCTTC	CASSLVTGSGYTF
TRBD1	TRBV19	few	TRBJ2-3	TGTGCCAGTAACCCGGGACAGGGTGCTACGCAGTATTTT	CASNPGQGATQYF
-	TRBV11-3	-	TRBJ2-3	TGTGCCAGCGCCCAGGGCACAGATACGCAGTATTTT	CASAQGTDTQYF
-	TRBV6-6	-	TRBJ1-4	TGTGCCAGCAGTTACTCGACCGAAAAACTGTTTTTT	CASSYSTEKLFF